The rows below give T cell receptor beta chains drawn from one sample of a study of T-cell memory formation after mild COVID-19. TCRdb analysed the 5' RACE reads with MiXCR anew, one entry per CDR3 protein. The sample includes under 300,000 distinct CDR3 sequences, 9.4% of them seen just once. The sequenced sample consisted of PBMCs or a T cell subset sorted from them (not recorded which). The receptor source for this set is a young man who had mild COVID-19 (a few samples of this study predate the infection). Cell type and time point are not known. CDR3s include the opening cysteine and the closing phenylalanine or tryptophan. D genes are given only for firm matches. Where a row states a size, it is once, few, many or the class of an expanded clone; other rows omit it.

cdr3_length clone_size j_call d_call v_call cdr3_nt cdr3_aa
13 . TRBJ2-3 . TRBV3-1 TGTGCCAGCAGCCCAAGGGCCCCAGATACGCAGTATTTT CASSPRAPDTQYF
16 few TRBJ2-4 . TRBV4-1 TGCGCCAGCAGCCAAGACCCAGGATTCGTCAAAAACATTCAGTACTTC CASSQDPGFVKNIQYF
15 . TRBJ2-7 . TRBV10-3 TGTGCCATCAGTGAGTCGAGCGCTATCCTCTACGAGCAGTACTTC CAISESSAILYEQYF
14 . TRBJ2-2 . TRBV28 TGTGCCAGCAGTTTTTGGCAGACCACCGGGGAGCTGTTTTTT CASSFWQTTGELFF
15 . TRBJ1-6 . TRBV12-3/TRBV12-4 TGTGCCAGCACCCCAGGGGCAGGGTTAGGGTCACCCCTCCACTTT CASTPGAGLGSPLHF
11 . TRBJ1-2 . TRBV6-5 TGTGCCAGCGGGAGAGTCTATGGCTACACCTTC CASGRVYGYTF
16 few TRBJ2-7 TRBD2 TRBV4-2 TGTGCCAGCAGCCATAATCCTGAAGCGGGGGACTGGGAGCAGTACTTC CASSHNPEAGDWEQYF
15 . TRBJ2-1 TRBD2 TRBV5-1 TGCGCCAGCAGCTTGGCGGGACTAGGAGGCAATGAGCAGTTCTTC CASSLAGLGGNEQFF
14 few TRBJ1-1 . TRBV7-8 TGTGCCAGCAGCCCGAACAGGGAGAACACTGAAGCTTTCTTT CASSPNRENTEAFF
15 . TRBJ1-2 TRBD1 TRBV7-2 TGTGCCAGCAGCTCCAGGACAGGGATTGAATATGGCTACACCTTC CASSSRTGIEYGYTF
18 many TRBJ2-5 TRBD2 TRBV4-1 TGCGCCAGCAGCCAAGCGGCGCTAGCGGGGGGCGGGCGAGAGACCCAGTACTTC CASSQAALAGGGRETQYF
16 once TRBJ2-5 TRBD2 TRBV7-2 TGTGCCAGCAGCTTCGAGGTGCGGGGGGGCATGAAGACCCAGTACTTC CASSFEVRGGMKTQYF
14 few TRBJ1-2 . TRBV6-1 TGTGCCAGCAGTAGCCAGGGCAGCTACTATGGCTACACCTTC CASSSQGSYYGYTF
13 few TRBJ2-7 TRBD1 TRBV20-1 TGCAGTGCTTGGGGGGGACAGGGGCCCCAGCAGTACTTC CSAWGGQGPQQYF
15 . TRBJ2-6 . TRBV7-3 TGTGCCAGCAGCTCGCCGGTATCTGGGGCCAACGTCCTGACTTTC CASSSPVSGANVLTF
17 . TRBJ2-2 . TRBV6-6 TGTGCCAGCGGAAGGGTAGGCGCTCGGAGAAACACCGGGGAGCTGTTTTTT CASGRVGARRNTGELFF
13 . TRBJ2-5 . TRBV10-3 TGTGCCATCAGTGGGGCAGCACAAGAGACCCAGTACTTC CAISGAAQETQYF
13 . TRBJ1-3 . TRBV5-1 TGCGCCAGCAGGCAGAGCTCTGGAAACACCATATATTTT CASRQSSGNTIYF
12 few TRBJ2-7 . TRBV18 TGTGCCAGCTCGGACGTTCAAGACGAGCAGTACTTC CASSDVQDEQYF
16 few TRBJ2-4 . TRBV4-3 TGCGCCAGCAGCCAAGATATCAGAAGAGCCAAAAACATTCAGTACTTC CASSQDIRRAKNIQYF
15 few TRBJ1-1 . TRBV28 TGTGCCACCAACGCAAGGGGGGGGGCAAACACTGAAGCTTTCTTT CATNARGGANTEAFF
13 . TRBJ2-3 . TRBV6-5 TGTGCCAGCAGGGTGACAGATACAGATACGCAGTATTTT CASRVTDTDTQYF
13 many TRBJ1-1 TRBD1 TRBV20-1 TGCAGCGGCCACAGGGGTAAAGGCACTGAAGCTTTCTTT CSGHRGKGTEAFF
9 few TRBJ1-2 TRBD1 TRBV20-1 TGCTCAGGGGGGGATGGCTACACCTTC CSGGDGYTF
13 few TRBJ1-1 TRBD1 TRBV12-3/TRBV12-4 TGTGCCAGCGCCGGGACAGGGGTTACTGAAGCTTTCTTT CASAGTGVTEAFF
11 . TRBJ2-3 . TRBV2 TGTGCCAGCAGAAACGGTGATACGCAGTATTTT CASRNGDTQYF
14 . TRBJ1-1 . TRBV5-6 TGTGCCAGCAGCTGGGGGTCGGACCGACTTGAAGCTTTCTTT CASSWGSDRLEAFF
13 many TRBJ2-2 . TRBV18 TGTGCCAGCTCACCATGGAACACCGGGGAGCTGTTTTTT CASSPWNTGELFF
16 . TRBJ1-1 TRBD1 TRBV18 TGTGCCAGCTCACCCAAATGGACAGGGAAGAACACTGAAGCTTTCTTT CASSPKWTGKNTEAFF
15 . TRBJ2-7 . TRBV3-1 TGTGCCAGCAGCCACGGGCGGAGACGTAGCTACGAGCAGTACTTC CASSHGRRRSYEQYF
13 . TRBJ2-3 . TRBV10-1 TGCGCCAGCAGAAGAACAGCTTTTGATACGCAGTATTTT CASRRTAFDTQYF
14 . TRBJ1-5 . TRBV5-1 TGCGCCAGCAGCTTAGACGGTAGCAATCAGCCCCAGCATTTT CASSLDGSNQPQHF
12 . TRBJ1-3 . TRBV12-3/TRBV12-4 TGTGCAACAGGGACGACTGGAAACACCATATATTTT CATGTTGNTIYF
14 . TRBJ1-2 TRBD1 TRBV7-9 TGTGCCAGCAGCACTCCCGGGACAGGAGATGGCTACACCTTC CASSTPGTGDGYTF
19 . TRBJ2-1 TRBD2 TRBV7-9 TGTGCCAGCAGCTCCCCATGGGGGGGTGGTATATCCTCCTACAATGAGCAGTTCTTC CASSSPWGGGISSYNEQFF
17 few TRBJ2-1 . TRBV9 TGTGCCAGCAGCGTAGAAGAAGAAGGGAGTCCCTACAATGAGCAGTTCTTC CASSVEEEGSPYNEQFF
13 . TRBJ2-5 . TRBV2 TGTGCCAGCAGTGAATTGACCCAGGGGACCCAGTACTTC CASSELTQGTQYF
14 few TRBJ1-1 . TRBV6-5 TGTGCCAGCAGTTACTCGTTCGTCTCGTTGAAAGCTTTCTTT CASSYSFVSLKAFF
15 once TRBJ2-5 TRBD1 TRBV5-6 TGTGCCAGCAGTAGAGTGATGGGACAGGGCGAGACCCAGTACTTC CASSRVMGQGETQYF
20 few TRBJ2-2 . TRBV7-2 TGTGCCAGCAGCCCCCAACCGCAACAGGGTTCCCTAGCGGACACCGGGGAGCTGTTTTTT CASSPQPQQGSLADTGELFF
14 many TRBJ1-2 . TRBV4-1 TGCGCCAGCAGCCCCCTACCGGAGGGGTCAGGCTACACCTTC CASSPLPEGSGYTF
14 few TRBJ2-3 . TRBV5-1 TGCGCCAGCAGTACCTCGGACAGCACTGATACGCAGTATTTT CASSTSDSTDTQYF
15 . TRBJ1-1 . TRBV5-1 TGCGCCAGCAGCGATCTTGTGAGGCCTTCCACTGAAGCTTTCTTT CASSDLVRPSTEAFF
14 . TRBJ2-3 . TRBV6-2/TRBV6-3 TGTGCCAGCAGTTACCTCGAGCGCACAGATACGCAGTATTTT CASSYLERTDTQYF
15 few TRBJ2-2 TRBD2 TRBV6-6 TGTGCCAGCAGTTCGCGGGGGGGGGGCACCGGGGAGCTGTTTTTT CASSSRGGGTGELFF
13 few TRBJ2-3 . TRBV6-2/TRBV6-3 TGTGCCAGCAGTCCGACAGACACAGATACGCAGTATTTT CASSPTDTDTQYF
14 few TRBJ1-1 . TRBV7-9 TGTGCCAGCAGCTCCCAACAGGCGAACACTGAAGCTTTCTTT CASSSQQANTEAFF
14 many TRBJ1-4 . TRBV4-3 TGCGCCAGCAGCCACACACCAACTAATGAAAAACTGTTTTTT CASSHTPTNEKLFF
15 few TRBJ2-5 TRBD1 TRBV7-6 TGTGCCAGCAGCTTGGACGACAGGGCTGGCGAGACCCAGTACTTC CASSLDDRAGETQYF
16 . TRBJ2-5 . TRBV7-7 TGTGCCAGCAGTTCTAACCACCTTCTAGATCAAGAGACCCAGTACTTC CASSSNHLLDQETQYF
15 few TRBJ1-4 TRBD1 TRBV6-6 TGTGCCAGCAGGAGTGACAGGGGGCTCCGCGGAAAACTGTTTTTT CASRSDRGLRGKLFF
17 few TRBJ2-1 TRBD2 TRBV5-1 TGCGCCAGCAGCCCAAGTAGCGGGGGGAGCTCCTACAATGAGCAGTTCTTC CASSPSSGGSSYNEQFF
15 . TRBJ2-6 TRBD2 TRBV29-1 TGCAGCGTTGTTACTAGCGGGGGCGGGGCCAACGTCCTGACTTTC CSVVTSGGGANVLTF
13 few TRBJ1-1 TRBD1 TRBV5-6 TGTGCCAGCAGCTTGGGTAGACAGGGTGAAGCTTTCTTT CASSLGRQGEAFF